This T cell receptor beta chain was documented in a study of CD8+ T cells in alopecia areata. The wider study: Tofacitinib treatment spanned 6 to 18 months, with 6 months off drug afterward.

Once RNA had been extracted, it was reverse transcribed into cDNA to act as the sequencing template. The repertoire was sequenced with immunoSEQ multiplex PCR; TCRdb's copy has only in-frame clones and lacks some. The table has just over 150,000 clones, roughly 65% seen once. Noted treatment: oral pan-JAK inhibitor, 5-10 mg twice daily. Both peripheral blood and punch biopsies of lesional scalp skin were obtained from patients who had alopecia areata. The CDR3 extends over 15 amino acids. CDR1 is KGHSH and CDR2 is LQKENI in the germline V gene. V was pared by 0 bases and J by 3 bases, with 6 bases between.

This sample comprised CD4+ T cells sorted from blood, obtained at week 4, from a patient treated with tofacitinib. This chain connects TRBV18 to TRBJ2-6, with D perhaps given as TRBD1 or TRBD2 (5 bases each). The TCR originated in a human donor with alopecia areata. The CDR3, as DNA: TGTGCCAGCTCACCACCGAGGGGTGGGGCCAACGTCCTGACTTTC. This sequence encodes CASSPPRGGANVLTF.